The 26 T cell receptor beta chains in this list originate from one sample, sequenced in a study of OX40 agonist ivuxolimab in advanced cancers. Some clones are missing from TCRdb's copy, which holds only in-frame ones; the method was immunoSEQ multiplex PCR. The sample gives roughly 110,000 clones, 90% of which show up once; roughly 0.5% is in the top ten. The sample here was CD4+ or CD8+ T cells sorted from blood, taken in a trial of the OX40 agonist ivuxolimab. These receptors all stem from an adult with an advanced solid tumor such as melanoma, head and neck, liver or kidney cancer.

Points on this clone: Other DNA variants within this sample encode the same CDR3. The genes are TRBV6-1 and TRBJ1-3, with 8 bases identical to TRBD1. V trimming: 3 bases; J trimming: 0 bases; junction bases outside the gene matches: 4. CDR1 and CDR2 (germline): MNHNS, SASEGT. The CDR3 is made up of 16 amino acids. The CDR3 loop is CASSEAGGVSGNTIYF. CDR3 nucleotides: TGTGCCAGCAGTGAGGCAGGGGGCGTCTCTGGAAACACCATATATTTT.

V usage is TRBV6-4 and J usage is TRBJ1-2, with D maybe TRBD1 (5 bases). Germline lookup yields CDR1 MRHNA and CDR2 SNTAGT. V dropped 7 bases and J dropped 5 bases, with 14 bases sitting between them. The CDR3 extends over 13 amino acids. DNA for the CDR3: TGTGCCAGCACCGAGACAGCACCTTATGGCTACACCTTC. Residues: CASTETAPYGYTF.

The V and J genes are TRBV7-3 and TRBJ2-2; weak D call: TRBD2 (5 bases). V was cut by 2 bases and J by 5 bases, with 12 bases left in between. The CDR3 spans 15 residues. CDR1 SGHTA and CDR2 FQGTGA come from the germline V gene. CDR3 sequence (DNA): TGTGCCAGCAGCTTAGGAGGCGTAGGGACCGGGGAGCTGTTTTTT. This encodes CASSLGGVGTGELFF.

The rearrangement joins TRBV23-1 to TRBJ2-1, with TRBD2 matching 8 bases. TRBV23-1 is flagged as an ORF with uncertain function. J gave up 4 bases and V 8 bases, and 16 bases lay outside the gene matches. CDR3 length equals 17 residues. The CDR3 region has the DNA TGCGCCAGCCCAATCCAACGGCCGGGGGGGGAATACAATGAGCAGTTCTTC. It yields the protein CASPIQRPGGEYNEQFF.

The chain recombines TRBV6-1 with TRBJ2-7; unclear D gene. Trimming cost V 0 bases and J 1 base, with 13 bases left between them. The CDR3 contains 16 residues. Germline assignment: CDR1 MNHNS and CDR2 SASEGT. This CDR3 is CASSEAWQINSYEQYF. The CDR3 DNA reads TGTGCCAGCAGTGAAGCGTGGCAGATCAATTCCTACGAGCAGTACTTC.

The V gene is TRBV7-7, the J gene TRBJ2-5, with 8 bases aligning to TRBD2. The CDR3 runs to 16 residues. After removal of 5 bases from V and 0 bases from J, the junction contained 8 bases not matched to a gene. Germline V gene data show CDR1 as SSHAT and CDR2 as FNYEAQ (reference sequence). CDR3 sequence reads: CASSPGLAVYQETQYF. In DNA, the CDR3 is TGTGCCAGCAGCCCCGGACTAGCTGTGTACCAAGAGACCCAGTACTTC.

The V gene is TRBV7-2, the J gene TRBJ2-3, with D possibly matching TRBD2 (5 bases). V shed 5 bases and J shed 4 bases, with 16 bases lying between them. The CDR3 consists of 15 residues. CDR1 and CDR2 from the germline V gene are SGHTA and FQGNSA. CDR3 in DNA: TGTGCCAGCAGCGCGGGTGGGGTCAGCGCAGATACGCAGTATTTT. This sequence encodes CASSAGGVSADTQYF.

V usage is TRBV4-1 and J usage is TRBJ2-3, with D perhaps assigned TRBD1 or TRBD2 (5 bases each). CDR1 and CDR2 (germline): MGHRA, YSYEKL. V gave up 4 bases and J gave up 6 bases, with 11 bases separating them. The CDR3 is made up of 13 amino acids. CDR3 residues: CASSPRRDDTQYF. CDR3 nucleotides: TGCGCCAGCAGCCCTAGAAGGGACGATACGCAGTATTTT.

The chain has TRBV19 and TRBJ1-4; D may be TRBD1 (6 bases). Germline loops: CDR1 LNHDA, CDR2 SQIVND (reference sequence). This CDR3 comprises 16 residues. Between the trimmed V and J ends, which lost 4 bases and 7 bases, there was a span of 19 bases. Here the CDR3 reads CASSTGPGGAPEKLFF. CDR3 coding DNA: TGTGCCAGTAGTACGGGCCCTGGGGGGGCTCCTGAAAAACTGTTTTTT.

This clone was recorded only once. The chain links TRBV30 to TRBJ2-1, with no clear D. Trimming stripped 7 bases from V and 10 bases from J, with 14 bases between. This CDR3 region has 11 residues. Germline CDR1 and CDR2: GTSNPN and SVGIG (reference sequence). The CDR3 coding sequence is TGTGCCTCCTCCCCGCCCCAGGAGCAGTTCTTC. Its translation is CASSPPQEQFF.

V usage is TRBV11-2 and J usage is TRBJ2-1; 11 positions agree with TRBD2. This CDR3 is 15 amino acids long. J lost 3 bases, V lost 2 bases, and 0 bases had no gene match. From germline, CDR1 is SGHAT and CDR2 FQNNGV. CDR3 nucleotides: TGTGCCAGCAGCTTAACTAGCGGGGGCTACAATGAGCAGTTCTTC. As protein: CASSLTSGGYNEQFF.

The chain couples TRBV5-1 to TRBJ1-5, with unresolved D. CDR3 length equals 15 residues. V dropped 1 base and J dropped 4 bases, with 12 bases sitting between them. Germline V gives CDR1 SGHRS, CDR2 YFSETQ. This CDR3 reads CASSLSSGLNQPQHF. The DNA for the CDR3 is TGCGCCAGCAGCTTGTCTTCGGGGTTGAATCAGCCCCAGCATTTT.

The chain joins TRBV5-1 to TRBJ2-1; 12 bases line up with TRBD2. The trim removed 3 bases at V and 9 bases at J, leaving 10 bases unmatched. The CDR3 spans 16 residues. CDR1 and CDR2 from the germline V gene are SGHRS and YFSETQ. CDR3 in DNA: TGCGCCAGCAGCTCAAGAGCTAGCGGGGGGGCCGCTGAGCAGTTCTTC. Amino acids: CASSSRASGGAAEQFF.

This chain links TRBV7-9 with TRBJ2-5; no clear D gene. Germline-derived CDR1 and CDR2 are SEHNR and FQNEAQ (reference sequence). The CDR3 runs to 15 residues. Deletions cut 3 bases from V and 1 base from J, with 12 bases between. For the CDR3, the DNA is TGTGCCAGCAGCTTTGATGGGAACAGCCAAGAGACCCAGTACTTC. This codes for CASSFDGNSQETQYF.

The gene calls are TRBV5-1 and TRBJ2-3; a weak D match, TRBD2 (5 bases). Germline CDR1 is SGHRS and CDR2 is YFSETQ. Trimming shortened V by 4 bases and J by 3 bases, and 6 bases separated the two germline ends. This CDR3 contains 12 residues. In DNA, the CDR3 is TGCGCCAGCAGCAGGGAGACAGATACGCAGTATTTT. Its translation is CASSRETDTQYF.

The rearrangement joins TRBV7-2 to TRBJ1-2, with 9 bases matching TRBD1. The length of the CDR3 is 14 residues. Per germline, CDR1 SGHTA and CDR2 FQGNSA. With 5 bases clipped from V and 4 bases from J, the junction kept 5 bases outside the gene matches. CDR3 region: CASSETGGVYGYTF. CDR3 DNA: TGTGCCAGCAGCGAAACAGGGGGCGTCTATGGCTACACCTTC.

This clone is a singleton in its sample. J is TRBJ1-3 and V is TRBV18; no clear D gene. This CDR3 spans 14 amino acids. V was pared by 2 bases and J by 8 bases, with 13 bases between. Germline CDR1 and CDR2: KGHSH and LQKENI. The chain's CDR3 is CASSPTGGFDTIYF. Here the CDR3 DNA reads TGTGCCAGCTCACCAACGGGAGGTTTCGACACCATATATTTT. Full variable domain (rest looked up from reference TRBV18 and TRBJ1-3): NAGVMQNPRHLVRRRGQEARLRCSPMKGHSHVYWYRQLPEEGLKFMVYLQKENIIDESGMPKERFSAEFPKEGPSILRIQQVVRGDSAAYFCASSPTGGFDTIYFGEGSWLTVV.

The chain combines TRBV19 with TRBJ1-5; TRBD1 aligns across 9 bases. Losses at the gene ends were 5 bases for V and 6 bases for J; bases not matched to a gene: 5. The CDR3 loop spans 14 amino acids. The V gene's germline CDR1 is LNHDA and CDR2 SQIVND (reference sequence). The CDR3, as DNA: TGTGCCAGTAGTTCGGGACAGGGTGGTCAGCCCCAGCATTTT. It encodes CASSSGQGGQPQHF.

As DNA, the CDR3 is TGTGCCAGCAGTGACCTCGGGGTCGGAAATTCACCCCTCCACTTT. Encoded protein: CASSDLGVGNSPLHF. The rearrangement links TRBV6-4 to TRBJ1-6; D is uncertain. Trimming cost V 2 bases and J 7 bases, with 12 bases left between them. Germline V gene sequence: CDR1 MRHNA, CDR2 SNTAGT. CDR3 size: 15 residues.

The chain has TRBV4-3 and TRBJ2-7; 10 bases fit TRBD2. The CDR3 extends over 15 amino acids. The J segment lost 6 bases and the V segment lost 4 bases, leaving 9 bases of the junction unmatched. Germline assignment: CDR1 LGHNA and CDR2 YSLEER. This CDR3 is CASSLQAGGVREQYF. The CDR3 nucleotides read TGCGCCAGCAGCCTTCAAGCGGGGGGGGTTCGCGAGCAGTACTTC.

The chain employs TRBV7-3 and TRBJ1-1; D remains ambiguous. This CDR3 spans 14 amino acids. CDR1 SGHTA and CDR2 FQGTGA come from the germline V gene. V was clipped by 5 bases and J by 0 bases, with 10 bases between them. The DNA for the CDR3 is TGTGCCAGCAGCCAGATGAGCGTGAACACTGAAGCTTTCTTT. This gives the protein CASSQMSVNTEAFF.

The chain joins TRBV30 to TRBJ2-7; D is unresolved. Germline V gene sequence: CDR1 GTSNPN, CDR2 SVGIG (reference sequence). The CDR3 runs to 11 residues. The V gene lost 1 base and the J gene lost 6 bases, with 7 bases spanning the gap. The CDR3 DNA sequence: TGTGCCTGGAGTGGGCTAGTCGAGCAGTACTTC. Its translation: CAWSGLVEQYF.

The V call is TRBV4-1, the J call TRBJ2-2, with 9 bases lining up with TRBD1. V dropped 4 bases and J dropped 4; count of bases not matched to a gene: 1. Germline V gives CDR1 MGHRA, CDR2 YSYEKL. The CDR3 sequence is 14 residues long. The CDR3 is CASSLQGATGELFF. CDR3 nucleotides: TGCGCCAGCAGCCTACAGGGGGCCACCGGGGAGCTGTTTTTT.

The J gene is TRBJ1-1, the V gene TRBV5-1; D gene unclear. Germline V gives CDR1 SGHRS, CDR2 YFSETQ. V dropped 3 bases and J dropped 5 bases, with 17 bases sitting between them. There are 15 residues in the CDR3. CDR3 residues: CASSSLDTGRTEAFF. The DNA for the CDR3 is TGCGCCAGCAGCTCCCTAGATACGGGGAGGACTGAAGCTTTCTTT.

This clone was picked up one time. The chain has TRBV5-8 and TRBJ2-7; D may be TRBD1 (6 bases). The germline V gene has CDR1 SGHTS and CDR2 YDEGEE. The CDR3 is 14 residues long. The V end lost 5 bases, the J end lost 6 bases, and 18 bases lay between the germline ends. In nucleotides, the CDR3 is TGTGCCAGCAGATCCAGAGGACAGAACGGCGAGCAGTACTTC. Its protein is CASRSRGQNGEQYF.

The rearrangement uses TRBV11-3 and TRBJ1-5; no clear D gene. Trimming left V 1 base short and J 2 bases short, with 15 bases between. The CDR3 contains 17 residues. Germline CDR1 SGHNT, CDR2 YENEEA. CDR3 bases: TGTGCCAGCAGCTTAGCTATTCGCGTTCAGTGCAATCAGCCCCAGCATTTT. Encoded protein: CASSLAIRVQCNQPQHF.